This T cell receptor beta chain was recovered during a study of T cell responses to AZD1222 COVID-19 vaccine. The study, taken as a whole, reports: Reportedly, nearly half the spike-specific TCRs target unmutated variant regions. Elevations in Spike-specific TCR breadth and depth followed administration of two AZD1222 doses. The donor cohort was predominantly white British with a female majority, and clonal diversity may have been underestimated. Baseline seropositivity characterized only 5 or 6 AZD1222 recipients.

Germline V lookup: CDR1 MNHEY, CDR2 SMNVEV (reference sequence). V dropped 5 bases and J dropped 0 bases, with 1 base sitting between them. The CDR3 consists of 11 residues. The repertoire was sequenced with immunoSEQ multiplex PCR; TCRdb's copy has only in-frame clones and lacks some. The sample holds 130,000 to 150,000 clones; about 81% are singletons and the top ten take about 3.8%. Remarks on this clone: Its specificity is unknown.

The rearrangement joins TRBV27 to TRBJ2-5; D ambiguous. This sequence was found in an adult in good health. Here the sequenced sample was peripheral blood, taken on day 0 of MenACWY control vaccination. CDR3 bases: TGTGCCAGCAGTCACCAAGAGACCCAGTACTTC. It yields the protein CASSHQETQYF.